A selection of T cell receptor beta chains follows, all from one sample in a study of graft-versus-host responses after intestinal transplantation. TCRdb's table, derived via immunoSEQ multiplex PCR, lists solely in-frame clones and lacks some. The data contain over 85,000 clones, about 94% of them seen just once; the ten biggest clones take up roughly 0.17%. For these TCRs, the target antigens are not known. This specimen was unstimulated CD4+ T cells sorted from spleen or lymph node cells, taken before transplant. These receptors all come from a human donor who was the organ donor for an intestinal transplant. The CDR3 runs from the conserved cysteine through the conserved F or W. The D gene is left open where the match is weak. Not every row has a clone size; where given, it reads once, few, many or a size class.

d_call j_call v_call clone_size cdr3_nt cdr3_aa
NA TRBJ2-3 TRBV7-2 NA TGTGCCAGCAGCTTAGTAGATGGGTTTCAGGGGACAGATACGCAGTATTTT CASSLVDGFQGTDTQYF
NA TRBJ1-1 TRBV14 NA TGTGCCAGCAGCCATAAAGTAGGTCGAGCTGAAGCTTTCTTT CASSHKVGRAEAFF
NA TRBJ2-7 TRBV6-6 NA TGTGCCAGCAGTTACTCGGAGACAGGTTCCTACGAGCAGTACTTC CASSYSETGSYEQYF
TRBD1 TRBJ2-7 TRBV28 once TGTGCCAGCAGTTCCTCCGGGACAGGGCCCTACGAGCAGTACTTC CASSSSGTGPYEQYF
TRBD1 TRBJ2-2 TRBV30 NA TGTGCCTGGAGTGTAGGGGACAGGGAGACCGGGGAGCTGTTTTTT CAWSVGDRETGELFF
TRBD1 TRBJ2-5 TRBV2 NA TGTGCCAGCAGCGACAATTCCCGGACAGGGGGCAGGGAGACCCAGTACTTC CASSDNSRTGGRETQYF
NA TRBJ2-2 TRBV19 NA TGTGCCAGTAGTATAGTCCGACCCCGAACCGGGGAGCTGTTTTTT CASSIVRPRTGELFF
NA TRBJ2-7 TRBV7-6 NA TGTGCCAGCAGCCGTTTCGGGTTTGCCTACGAGCAGTACTTC CASSRFGFAYEQYF
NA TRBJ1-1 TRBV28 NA TGTGCCAGCAGCCCAGGGGATAAGAACACTGAAGCTTTCTTT CASSPGDKNTEAFF
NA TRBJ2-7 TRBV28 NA TGTGCCAGCAGTTTTTCGGGGAGCTCCTACGAGCAGTACTTC CASSFSGSSYEQYF
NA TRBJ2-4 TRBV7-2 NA TGTGCCAGCAGCTTGGTAGCCAAAAACATTCAGTACTTC CASSLVAKNIQYF
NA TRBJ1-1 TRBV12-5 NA TGTGCTAGTGGTTTCCTCCAACAGGTTGTGAACACTGAAGCTTTCTTT CASGFLQQVVNTEAFF
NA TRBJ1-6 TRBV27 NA TGTGCCAGCACTTTTCCCGGGTCGAATTCACCCCTCCACTTT CASTFPGSNSPLHF
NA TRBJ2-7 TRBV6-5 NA TGTGCCAGCACCTTCGCCGGGTATGGCGAGCAGTACTTC CASTFAGYGEQYF
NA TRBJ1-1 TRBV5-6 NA TGTGCCAGCAGCTTGCAGGGGATGAACACTGAAGCTTTCTTT CASSLQGMNTEAFF
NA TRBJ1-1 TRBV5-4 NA TGTGCCAGCAGCTTCCAGGCAGGGGACACTGAAGCTTTCTTT CASSFQAGDTEAFF
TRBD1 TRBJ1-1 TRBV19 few TGTGCCAGTAGCCAGGGACAGGGGTGGACTGAAGCTTTCTTT CASSQGQGWTEAFF
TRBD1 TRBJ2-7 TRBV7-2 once TGTGCCAGCAGCACGAGGCCGGGACAGGGGCTTAGGCAGTACTTC CASSTRPGQGLRQYF
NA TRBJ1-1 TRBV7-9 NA TGTGCCAGCAGCTTACGCGATGGGCCGAACACTGAAGCTTTCTTT CASSLRDGPNTEAFF
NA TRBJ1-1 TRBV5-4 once TGTGCCAGCAGCTGGGACGGAACTGAAGCTTTCTTT CASSWDGTEAFF
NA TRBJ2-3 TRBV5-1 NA TGCGCCAGCAGCGCCGTCAATTTTGCCACAGATACGCAGTATTTT CASSAVNFATDTQYF
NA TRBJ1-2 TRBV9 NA TGTGCCAGCAGCGTAGGGGAGTTTAACTATGGCTACACCTTC CASSVGEFNYGYTF
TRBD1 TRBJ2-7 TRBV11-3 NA TGTGCCAGCAGCCGGGGGACAGGACCATACGAGCAGTACTTC CASSRGTGPYEQYF
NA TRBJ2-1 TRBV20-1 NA TGCAGTGCTGAGGTCTACAATGAGCAGTTCTTC CSAEVYNEQFF
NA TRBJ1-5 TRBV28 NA TGTGCCAGCAGTTTAGCCCTCGTCCGCAATCAGCCCCAGCATTTT CASSLALVRNQPQHF
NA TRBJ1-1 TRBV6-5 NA TGTGCCAGCAGACTCAGGGGGAACACTGAAGCTTTCTTT CASRLRGNTEAFF
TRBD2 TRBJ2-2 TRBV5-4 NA TGTGCCAGCAGCTTGGCTAGCGGGGGGAACACCGGGGAGCTGTTTTTT CASSLASGGNTGELFF
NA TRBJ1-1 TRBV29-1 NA TGCAGCGTTGAGGTACAACTCGGCACTGAAGCTTTCTTT CSVEVQLGTEAFF
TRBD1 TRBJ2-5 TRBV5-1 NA TGCGCCAGCAGCCGGGGACAGCAAGAGACCCAGTACTTC CASSRGQQETQYF
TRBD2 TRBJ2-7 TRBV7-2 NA TGTGCCAGCAGCTTAAAGCGGGGGGAAATCTACGAGCAGTACTTC CASSLKRGEIYEQYF
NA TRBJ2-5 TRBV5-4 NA TGTGCCAGCAGCGTGGAGCCGGCACAAGCCCAGTACTTC CASSVEPAQAQYF
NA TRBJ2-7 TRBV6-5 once TGTGCCAGCAGTTACCAGCGGTCCTACGAGCAGTACTTC CASSYQRSYEQYF
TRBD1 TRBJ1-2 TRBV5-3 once TGTGCCAGAAGCTCCCCACAGGGGGTTTATGGCTACACCTTC CARSSPQGVYGYTF
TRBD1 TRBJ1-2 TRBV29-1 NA TGCAGCGTTGGGGTGACAGGGGGCCTTGGCTACACCTTC CSVGVTGGLGYTF
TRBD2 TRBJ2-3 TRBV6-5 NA TGTGCCAGCAGTTACGCAGTAGCGGGGGGAACAGATACGCAGTATTTT CASSYAVAGGTDTQYF
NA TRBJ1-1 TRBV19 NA TGTGCCAGTAGGGATAGGGTCAGGAACACTGAAGCTTTCTTT CASRDRVRNTEAFF
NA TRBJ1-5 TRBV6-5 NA TGTGCCAGCAGTTACTCGTACTATAGCAATCAGCCCCAGCATTTT CASSYSYYSNQPQHF
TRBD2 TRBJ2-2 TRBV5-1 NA TGCGCCAGCAGCATAGGGACTAGCGGGGCCGACACCGGGGAGCTGTTTTTT CASSIGTSGADTGELFF
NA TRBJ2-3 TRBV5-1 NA TGCGCCAGCAGCTTGGAGAGGGTTAGCACAGATACGCAGTATTTT CASSLERVSTDTQYF
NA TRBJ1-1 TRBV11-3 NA TGTGCCAGCAGCTCCCGTGAGGGTACAATGAACACTGAAGCTTTCTTT CASSSREGTMNTEAFF
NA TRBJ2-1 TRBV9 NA TGTGCCAGCAGCCCCACCGGACCGCGGGAGCAGTTCTTC CASSPTGPREQFF
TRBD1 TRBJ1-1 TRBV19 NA TGTGCCAGTAGGGTACTGGCAGGGGGGAACACTGAAGCTTTCTTT CASRVLAGGNTEAFF
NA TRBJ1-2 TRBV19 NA TGTGCCAGTAGTATTACCGGGGTAGGAGGCTACACCTTC CASSITGVGGYTF
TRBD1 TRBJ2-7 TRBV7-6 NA TGTGCCAGCAGCTTAATTAGTTTACAGGGGGTTAACTACGAGCAGTACTTC CASSLISLQGVNYEQYF
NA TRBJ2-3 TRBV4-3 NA TGCGCCAGCAGCCAAGAGCTCAGGGGGGTCGCCCCAGATACGCAGTATTTT CASSQELRGVAPDTQYF
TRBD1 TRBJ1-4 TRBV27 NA TGTGCCAGCAGCCCCCCGGACAGGGCTCATCTTAATGAAAAACTGTTTTTT CASSPPDRAHLNEKLFF
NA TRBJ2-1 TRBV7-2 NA TGTGCCAGCAGAACCCGGGCCGAAGGTGAGCAGTTCTTC CASRTRAEGEQFF
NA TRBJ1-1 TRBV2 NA TGTGCCAGCGGGGAGGAAACTGAAGCTTTCTTT CASGEETEAFF
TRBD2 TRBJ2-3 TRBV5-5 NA TGTGCCAGCAGCGCACAGCGGGGGTTTTCAGATACGCAGTATTTT CASSAQRGFSDTQYF
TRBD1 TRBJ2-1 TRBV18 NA TGTGCCAGCTCGAGGCGGTCAAGGGACAGCAGCTCCTACAATGAGCAGTTCTTC CASSRRSRDSSSYNEQFF
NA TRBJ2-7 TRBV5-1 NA TGCGCCAGCAGCGCGAGTGGATACGAGCAGTACTTC CASSASGYEQYF
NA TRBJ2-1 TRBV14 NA TGTGCCAGCAGCCAAGGGGACTCCGTCGATGAGCAGTTCTTC CASSQGDSVDEQFF
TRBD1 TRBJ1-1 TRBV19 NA TGTGCCAGTAGTCGTACAGGGGACACTGAAGCTTTCTTT CASSRTGDTEAFF
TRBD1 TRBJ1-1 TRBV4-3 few TGCGCCAGCAGTCGACAGGGTGGGAACACTGAAGCTTTCTTT CASSRQGGNTEAFF
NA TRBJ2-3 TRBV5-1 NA TGCGCCAGCAGCTTGGTCACGGTTAGCACAGATACGCAGTATTTT CASSLVTVSTDTQYF
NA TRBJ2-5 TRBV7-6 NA TGTGCCAGCAGCACCCAACAGGGTGGGGGGGAAGAGACCCAGTACTTC CASSTQQGGGEETQYF
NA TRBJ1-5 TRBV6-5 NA TGTGCCAGCAGTCCACAGGGAACTCAGCCCCAGCATTTT CASSPQGTQPQHF
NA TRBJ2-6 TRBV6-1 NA TGTGCCAGCAACACTCTATCCTCTGGGGCCAACGTCCTGACTTTC CASNTLSSGANVLTF
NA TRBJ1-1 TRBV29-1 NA TGCAGCGTTTCCTGGAACACTGAAGCTTTCTTT CSVSWNTEAFF
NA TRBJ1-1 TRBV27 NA TGTGCCAGCAGTGCCTGGGTCGGAGCGGGCACTGAAGCTTTCTTT CASSAWVGAGTEAFF